This TCR beta chain was sequenced in a study of T cells after yellow fever vaccination. Findings of the study overall: The secondary response peaked faster, at day 5 versus 15, but was weaker. Once the booster was given, most primary-vaccination clones reappeared, at around 95% for CD4 and roughly 86% for CD8. There was a small share of clonotypes that showed up in both the CD4 and CD8 compartments.

The CDR3 has 17 amino acids. With 4 bases clipped from V and 1 base from J, the junction kept 8 bases outside the gene matches. Germline V CDR1 and CDR2: SGDLS, YYNGEE. This clonotype showed up many times. Its specificity is unknown. The 5'RACE template-switching step produced TCR cDNA and added a universal primer site and UMIs. TCRdb used MiXCR to reprocess the 5' RACE reads, holding one entry per CDR3 protein. The table includes 140,000 to 150,000 distinct CDR3 sequences, 5% to 8% detected once. The chain employs TRBV9 and TRBJ2-3; 11 positions match TRBD2. This TCR was sampled from a man aged 25-40 years who received the YFV17D yellow fever vaccine. The input for sequencing was CD4+ T cells sorted from PBMCs, taken 10 days after the yellow fever booster vaccination. The CDR3 coding sequence is TGTGCCAGCAGCTCGTCGGGTAGCGGGAGGGGCACAGATACGCAGTATTTT. The encoded protein is CASSSSGSGRGTDTQYF.